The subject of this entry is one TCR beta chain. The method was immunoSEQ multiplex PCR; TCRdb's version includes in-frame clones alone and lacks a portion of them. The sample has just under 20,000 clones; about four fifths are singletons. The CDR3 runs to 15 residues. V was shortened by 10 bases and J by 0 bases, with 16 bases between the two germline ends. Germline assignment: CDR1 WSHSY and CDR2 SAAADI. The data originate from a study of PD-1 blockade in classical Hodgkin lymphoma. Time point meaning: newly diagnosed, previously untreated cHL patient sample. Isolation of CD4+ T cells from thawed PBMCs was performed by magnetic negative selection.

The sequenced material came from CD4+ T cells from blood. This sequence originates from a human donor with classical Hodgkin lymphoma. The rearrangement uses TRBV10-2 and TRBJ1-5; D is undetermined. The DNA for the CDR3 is TGCGCCACAAAACCTGGGCGGACTAGCAATCAGCCCCAGCATTTT. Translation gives CATKPGRTSNQPQHF.